These T cell receptor beta chains were read from a single sample in a study of cytotoxic CD8 clonotypes in ibrutinib-treated CLL. Data came from immunoSEQ multiplex PCR; TCRdb stores just in-frame clones and leaves some out. The sample holds about 270,000 clones, approximately 79% seen once. This specimen was PBMCs, taken at disease progression, from a patient treated with ibrutinib. The source of these receptors is a human donor with chronic lymphocytic leukemia. Each CDR3 is given with its conserved first and last residue. A D gene is named only where the DNA matches it firmly. Rows may omit the clone size; those that give it use once, few, many or a size class.

CDR3 length	clone size	D gene	V gene	J gene	CDR3 protein	CDR3 DNA
17	.	.	TRBV2	TRBJ1-1	CASSVDRALRGNTEAFF	TGTGCCAGCAGTGTTGACCGGGCCCTAAGGGGGAACACTGAAGCTTTCTTT
17	.	.	TRBV4-3	TRBJ2-1	CASSQDRRAYSYNEQFF	TGCGCCAGCAGCCAAGATAGGAGGGCTTACTCCTACAATGAGCAGTTCTTC
12	many	.	TRBV7-9	TRBJ1-2	CASSLAGGGYTF	TGTGCCAGCAGCTTAGCGGGGGGCGGCTACACCTTC
15	.	.	TRBV9	TRBJ2-5	CASSVGRGAVETQYF	TGTGCCAGCAGCGTAGGCAGGGGTGCGGTAGAGACCCAGTACTTC
17	few	.	TRBV9	TRBJ2-1	CASSVEMLPSSYNEQFF	TGTGCCAGCAGCGTAGAGATGTTACCTAGCTCCTACAATGAGCAGTTCTTC
19	.	TRBD2	TRBV7-3	TRBJ2-1	CASSLPPRELAGFYNEQFF	TGTGCCAGCAGCCTACCCCCCCGGGAACTAGCGGGATTCTACAATGAGCAGTTCTTC
16	.	.	TRBV5-4	TRBJ1-3	CASSLFPGAAGNTIYF	TGTGCCAGCAGCTTGTTTCCGGGGGCAGCAGGAAACACCATATATTTT
17	.	TRBD1	TRBV6-1	TRBJ1-2	CASSEGTRQGDPYGYTF	TGTGCCAGCAGTGAAGGAACCCGACAGGGAGATCCCTATGGCTACACCTTC
15	.	.	TRBV2	TRBJ1-6	CARGGAGTPNSPLHF	TGTGCCAGAGGGGGAGCCGGGACACCAAATTCACCCCTCCACTTT
12	few	.	TRBV27	TRBJ2-7	CASSFRGDEQYF	TGTGCCAGCAGTTTCCGGGGAGACGAGCAGTACTTC
12	.	.	TRBV5-6	TRBJ1-2	CASSLKVGGYTF	TGTGCCAGCAGCTTGAAGGTGGGAGGCTACACCTTC
13	.	TRBD1	TRBV6-6	TRBJ2-1	CASSWDRFNEQFF	TGTGCCAGCAGCTGGGACAGATTTAATGAGCAGTTCTTC
13	.	TRBD1	TRBV29-1	TRBJ1-4	CSGAGGPREKLFF	TGCAGCGGCGCAGGGGGCCCTCGGGAAAAACTGTTTTTT
14	.	.	TRBV4-3	TRBJ1-1	CASSQGFGGTEAFF	TGCGCCAGCAGCCAAGGTTTCGGGGGCACTGAAGCTTTCTTT
11	.	.	TRBV9	TRBJ1-2	CASSLAPGYTF	TGTGCCAGCAGCTTAGCCCCTGGCTACACCTTC
16	.	.	TRBV19	TRBJ2-3	CASSTVPGGLTDTQYF	TGTGCCAGTAGTACCGTGCCGGGGGGCCTCACAGATACGCAGTATTTT
13	.	.	TRBV25-1	TRBJ1-4	CASSLATNEKLFF	TGTGCCAGCAGTTTGGCAACTAATGAAAAACTGTTTTTT
14	few	.	TRBV15	TRBJ2-5	CATSTLGRQETQYF	TGTGCCACCTCGACCCTCGGGCGCCAAGAGACCCAGTACTTC
16	.	.	TRBV29-1	TRBJ2-5	CSVDGLAGQAQETQYF	TGCAGCGTTGATGGGCTAGCGGGACAGGCCCAAGAGACCCAGTACTTC
17	.	.	TRBV21-1	TRBJ2-3	CASSKSPAGVKSDTQYF	TGTGCCAGCAGCAAATCCCCAGCGGGAGTCAAGTCAGATACGCAGTATTTT
12	.	.	TRBV10-3	TRBJ2-7	CAISEDNYEQYF	TGTGCCATCAGTGAGGACAACTACGAGCAGTACTTC
11	.	.	TRBV6-4	TRBJ2-3	CPHWSADTQYF	TGCCCCCATTGGTCAGCAGATACGCAGTATTTT
15	.	TRBD2	TRBV4-1	TRBJ2-7	CASSQERGAPYEQYF	TGCGCCAGCAGCCAAGAGCGGGGGGCCCCCTACGAGCAGTACTTC
14	.	.	TRBV10-3	TRBJ2-7	CAISVAGPSYEQYF	TGTGCCATCAGTGTGGCGGGACCCTCCTACGAGCAGTACTTC
16	.	TRBD1	TRBV4-1	TRBJ1-6	CASSNPRGRLDSPLHF	TGCGCCAGCAGCAACCCGAGGGGGCGTCTAGATTCACCCCTCCACTTT
12	.	.	TRBV5-1	TRBJ1-2	CASKGGALGYTF	TGCGCCAGCAAGGGTGGGGCCCTTGGCTACACCTTC
18	.	TRBD2	TRBV13	TRBJ2-1	CASSRGLAGLSSYNEQFF	TGTGCCAGCAGCCGGGGACTAGCGGGATTGAGCTCCTACAATGAGCAGTTCTTC
15	.	.	TRBV28	TRBJ2-7	CASSSPGAPSYEQYF	TGTGCCAGCAGTTCCCCAGGGGCCCCCTCCTACGAGCAGTACTTC
13	.	.	TRBV29-1	TRBJ2-7	CSVEMWGSYEQYF	TGCAGCGTTGAAATGTGGGGCTCCTACGAGCAGTACTTC
13	.	.	TRBV7-9	TRBJ1-1	CASSRTAGTEAFF	TGTGCCAGCAGTAGGACAGCGGGCACTGAAGCTTTCTTT
15	.	.	TRBV19	TRBJ1-2	CASVPRGHTNYGYTF	TGTGCCAGTGTCCCCAGGGGCCATACTAACTATGGCTACACCTTC
15	few	.	TRBV7-6	TRBJ1-2	CASSSEGGALDGYTF	TGTGCCAGCAGCTCGGAGGGGGGCGCCTTAGATGGCTACACCTTC
17	.	.	TRBV4-1	TRBJ2-1	CASSQDPAGHFYNEQFF	TGCGCCAGCAGCCAAGATCCGGCCGGACATTTCTACAATGAGCAGTTCTTC
13	.	.	TRBV11-2	TRBJ2-1	CASSLGPRDEQFF	TGTGCCAGCAGCTTAGGCCCTAGGGATGAGCAGTTCTTC
14	.	TRBD1	TRBV18	TRBJ1-2	CASSPSGQPAGYTF	TGTGCCAGCTCACCATCGGGACAGCCGGCCGGCTACACCTTC
15	.	TRBD1	TRBV6-6	TRBJ1-5	CASRRQGFSNQPQHF	TGTGCCAGCAGAAGACAGGGATTTAGCAATCAGCCCCAGCATTTT
17	.	.	TRBV9	TRBJ2-2	CASSVDIKGGNTGELFF	TGTGCCAGCAGCGTAGATATTAAAGGGGGGAACACTGGGGAGCTGTTTTTT
13	few	TRBD1	TRBV29-1	TRBJ1-2	CSVVGDRGYGYTF	TGCAGCGTTGTGGGGGACAGGGGCTATGGCTACACCTTC
15	.	TRBD2	TRBV28	TRBJ2-1	CASSRGGFSYNEQFF	TGTGCCAGCAGTCGGGGGGGTTTCTCGTACAATGAGCAGTTCTTC
15	.	TRBD1	TRBV4-1	TRBJ1-2	CASSQAGQETYGYTF	TGCGCCAGCAGCCAAGCGGGACAGGAGACCTATGGCTACACCTTC
13	.	.	TRBV28	TRBJ1-5	CASYDLRGQPQHF	TGTGCCAGCTACGATCTCCGGGGGCAGCCCCAGCATTTT
13	.	.	TRBV19	TRBJ1-1	CAVNGGMNTEAFF	TGTGCCGTTAATGGGGGAATGAACACTGAAGCTTTCTTT